Following are 5 T cell receptor beta chains from one sample sequenced in a study of blood T cell repertoires in COVID-19. TCRdb keeps only in-frame clones here, not all; method: immunoSEQ multiplex PCR. The sample yields approximately 340,000 clones, roughly nine tenths seen once. Specimen: PBMCs or T cells enriched from blood (not recorded which). The receptors come from a woman in her forties who had been exposed to COVID-19.

This clone was found once. The chain employs TRBV24-1 and TRBJ2-3; 11 positions agree with TRBD2. V dropped 7 bases and J dropped 6; count of bases not matched to a gene: 11. This CDR3 region has 16 residues. The germline V gene encodes CDR1 KGHDR and CDR2 SFDVKD. The CDR3 nucleotides read TGTGCCACCAGCACAGACCCTAGCGGGGGGCCGGATACGCAGTATTTT. This sequence encodes CATSTDPSGGPDTQYF.

This clone has a handful of counts. This rearrangement joins TRBV7-2 to TRBJ1-1; the D gene is possibly TRBD1 (5 bases). Trimming removed 1 base from V and 6 bases from J, with 12 bases in between. Per germline, CDR1 SGHTA and CDR2 FQGNSA. CDR3 length: 14 residues. The CDR3 region is CASSLDGGSPEAFF. The CDR3 coding sequence is TGTGCCAGCAGCTTAGACGGGGGGTCTCCTGAAGCTTTCTTT.

V gene TRBV28 combines with J gene TRBJ1-4; D unresolved. Trimming stripped 7 bases from V and 5 bases from J, with 14 bases between. The CDR3 covers 14 residues. In germline, CDR1 is MDHEN, CDR2 SYDVKM. CDR3 residues: CASKTSYGNEKLFF. The CDR3 region has the DNA TGTGCCAGCAAGACCTCCTACGGGAATGAAAAACTGTTTTTT.

This clone was picked up one time. The rearrangement uses TRBV7-2 and TRBJ1-6; 7 positions match TRBD1. The CDR3 loop spans 14 amino acids. Unmatched junction bases numbered 10, after V lost 4 bases and J lost 13 bases. The germline V gene encodes CDR1 SGHTA and CDR2 FQGNSA. The CDR3 protein is CASSWDSSSWPLHF. As DNA, the CDR3 is TGTGCCAGCAGCTGGGACAGTTCCTCCTGGCCCCTCCACTTT.

This rearrangement joins TRBV21-1 to TRBJ1-1; TRBD1, as called in the table, went unchecked against the DNA. TRBV21-1 is a pseudogene locus. The CDR3 has 12 residues. The CDR3 here is CASSKDSTEAFF. In nucleotides, the CDR3 is TGTGCCAGCAGCAAAGACAGCACTGAAGCTTTCTTT.